This passage covers 18 T cell receptor beta chains from one sample sequenced in a study of Ad26.COV2.S vaccination and SARS-CoV-2 variants. Treatment specified: around 19 received Ad26.COV2.S at low or high dose, single or two shots; 5 received placebo; per-sample allocation not given. Samples came from day 63 after the first vaccine or placebo injection. Assay used: immunoSEQ multiplex PCR; TCRdb lists only in-frame clones, some missing. The sample yields about 350,000 clones, less than 90% seen once. The material was peripheral blood, obtained in a trial of Ad26.COV2.S vaccine versus placebo. These receptors were obtained from a person between 18 and 60 years old who received the Ad26.COV2.S COVID-19 vaccine or a placebo.

This clone was observed a single time. The chain joins TRBV10-3 to TRBJ2-1; the D gene is possibly TRBD2 (6 bases). Germline lookup yields CDR1 ENHRY and CDR2 SYGVKD. The CDR3 covers 15 residues. Trimming stripped 6 bases from V and 6 bases from J, with 18 bases between. CDR3 region: CAIRDLGGMGNEQFF. In DNA form, the CDR3 reads TGTGCCATCAGGGATCTGGGCGGGATGGGCAATGAGCAGTTCTTC.

The chain uses TRBV19 and TRBJ1-5, with D perhaps matching TRBD1 (5 bases). The CDR3 is 16 amino acids. Trimming stripped 5 bases from V and 9 bases from J, with 23 bases between. Looked up from germline, CDR1 is LNHDA and CDR2 is SQIVND (reference sequence). The CDR3 loop reads CASSPRDGVLVRPQHF. The DNA for the CDR3 is TGTGCCAGTAGTCCCCGGGACGGGGTCCTTGTACGGCCCCAGCATTTT.

The chain carries TRBV3-1 (or the pseudogene TRBV3-2) and TRBJ1-5, with D perhaps matching TRBD1 (6 bases). The CDR3 runs to 16 residues. CDR1 LGHDT and CDR2 YNNKEL come from the germline V gene (reference sequence). V shed 4 bases and J shed 5 bases, with 18 bases lying between them. The CDR3 nucleotides read TGTGCCAGCAGCCCCAGCCAGGGGCTTGTTGATCAGCCCCAGCATTTT. Its protein product is CASSPSQGLVDQPQHF.

The chain links TRBV27 to TRBJ1-3; 9 nucleotides line up with TRBD1. V lost 11 bases, J lost 6 bases, and 8 bases stayed unmatched. The CDR3 loop spans 13 amino acids. Germline-derived CDR1 and CDR2 are MNHEY and SMNVEV (reference sequence). The CDR3 protein is CASGQGMKNTIYF. The CDR3 region has the DNA TGTGCCTCGGGACAGGGTATGAAAAACACCATATATTTT.

V usage is TRBV5-6 and J usage is TRBJ1-5, with TRBD1 matching over 10 bases. Trimming removed 2 bases from V and 7 bases from J; junction bases left unmatched: 9. Germline assignment: CDR1 SGHDT and CDR2 YYEEEE. This CDR3 contains 16 residues. The chain's CDR3 is CASSLSGTGAHQPQHF. In DNA form, the CDR3 reads TGTGCCAGCAGCTTATCCGGGACAGGGGCACACCAGCCCCAGCATTTT.

This chain links TRBV29-1 with TRBJ2-7; 9 bases align to TRBD1. Germline lookup yields CDR1 SQVTM and CDR2 ANQGSEA. Trimming at V came to 7 bases and at J to 2 bases, leaving 6 bases not matched to a gene. CDR3 length: 13 amino acids. The CDR3 reads CSGRQGGAYEQYF. CDR3 nucleotides: TGCAGCGGTAGACAGGGGGGAGCCTACGAGCAGTACTTC.

V usage is TRBV29-1 and J usage is TRBJ1-3; no reliable D call. The CDR3 covers 13 residues. The V gene's germline CDR1 is SQVTM and CDR2 ANQGSEA. V lost 5 bases and J lost 0, with 8 bases in between. CDR3 amino acids: CSVLINSGNTIYF. For the CDR3, the DNA is TGCAGCGTTCTAATAAACTCTGGAAACACCATATATTTT.

J is TRBJ1-2 and V is TRBV6-2 or TRBV6-3, with TRBD1 identical over 7 bases. Germline lookup yields CDR1 MNHEY and CDR2 SVGEGT. CDR3 size: 17 residues. V shed 6 bases, J shed 8 bases, and the junction held 21 bases outside the gene matches. This CDR3 is CASSPGPPGGLLKGYTF. The CDR3 region has the DNA TGTGCCAGCAGCCCTGGCCCCCCAGGGGGACTGTTGAAGGGCTACACCTTC.

The chain has TRBV24-1 and TRBJ2-2, with 10 bases lining up with TRBD2. The CDR3 length is 17 residues. Germline CDR1 and CDR2: KGHDR and SFDVKD. V shed 1 base, J shed 7 bases, and the junction held 8 bases outside the gene matches. CDR3 in amino acids: CATSDLKREGHIGELFF. DNA of the CDR3: TGTGCCACCAGTGATTTAAAGCGGGAGGGCCATATCGGGGAGCTGTTTTTT.

The chain links TRBV30 to TRBJ2-1, with TRBD2 identical over 9 bases. V shed 4 bases and J 6 bases; nucleotides not matched to a gene: 7. Per germline, CDR1 GTSNPN and CDR2 SVGIG (reference sequence). This CDR3 spans 14 amino acids. The CDR3 DNA reads TGTGCCTGGACTAGCGGGGCGGGGATCAATGAGCAGTTCTTC. Translating gives CAWTSGAGINEQFF. The full variable domain, its missing parts supplied by reference TRBV30 and TRBJ2-1, is SQTIHQWPATLVQPVGSPLSLECTVEGTSNPNLYWYRQAAGRGLQLLFYSVGIGQISSEVPQNLSASRPQDRQFILSSKKLLLSDSGFYLCAWTSGAGINEQFFGPGTRLTVL.

V gene TRBV2 combines with J gene TRBJ2-7; 11 bases fit TRBD2. Germline lookup yields CDR1 SNHLY and CDR2 FYNNEI. The V gene end was trimmed by 6 bases and the J gene end by 2 bases; junction bases not matched to a gene: 9. The CDR3 has 16 residues. The CDR3: CASREKPGLAAYEQYF. The CDR3 nucleotides are TGTGCCAGCAGGGAAAAACCGGGACTAGCGGCCTACGAGCAGTACTTC.

This chain joins TRBV27 and TRBJ2-7; 7 nucleotides agree with TRBD2. J lost 4 bases, V lost 3 bases, and 9 bases had no gene match. CDR1 is MNHEY and CDR2 is SMNVEV in the germline V gene (reference sequence). This CDR3 comprises 15 residues. As DNA, the CDR3 is TGTGCCAGCAGTTTTTCGGGTCTAGCGGTATACGAGCAGTACTTC. Translated: CASSFSGLAVYEQYF.

This clone has just one count. This chain uses TRBV19 with TRBJ2-3; 10 bases are a match to TRBD1. The V gene's germline CDR1 is LNHDA and CDR2 SQIVND (reference sequence). Germline trimming cut 6 bases from V and 0 bases from J; bases unmatched to any gene: 9. The CDR3 is made up of 17 amino acids. CDR3 amino acids: CASSRDRGIGSTDTQYF. CDR3 in DNA: TGTGCCAGTAGCCGGGACAGGGGAATAGGGAGCACAGATACGCAGTATTTT.

This rearrangement joins TRBV14 to TRBJ1-2; 8 bases fit TRBD1. V lost 4 bases and J lost 8; bases outside the gene matches: 3. CDR1 is SGHDN and CDR2 is FVKESK in the germline V gene. The CDR3 totals 12 residues. In DNA, the CDR3 is TGTGCCAGCAGCCGGGACAGGTTAGGCTACACCTTC. Translation: CASSRDRLGYTF.

V and J are TRBV6-1 and TRBJ1-2; 8 positions agree with TRBD1. The J segment lost 8 bases and the V segment lost 3 bases, leaving 2 bases of the junction unmatched. Germline V gene lookup returns CDR1 MNHNS and CDR2 SASEGT. There are 12 residues in the CDR3. CDR3 nucleotide sequence: TGTGCCAGCAGTGAGACAGGGGAAGGCTACACCTTC. Its translation is CASSETGEGYTF.

This rearrangement joins TRBV7-2 to TRBJ2-1; 9 bases are shared with TRBD2. The germline gives CDR1 SGHTA, CDR2 FQGNSA. This CDR3 has 15 residues. V shed 5 bases, J shed 4 bases, and the junction held 6 bases outside the gene matches. The CDR3 DNA reads TGTGCCAGCAGCGTCCTAGCGGGGACGTACAATGAGCAGTTCTTC. It codes for CASSVLAGTYNEQFF.

The chain is built from TRBV28 and TRBJ1-5; a possible D gene is TRBD1 (6 bases). V lost 6 bases to trimming and J lost 4 bases, with 13 bases between them. CDR3 size: 14 residues. From germline, CDR1 is MDHEN and CDR2 SYDVKM. CDR3 protein: CASRPSGQNQPQHF. Written as DNA, the CDR3 is TGTGCCAGCAGACCCTCAGGACAGAATCAGCCCCAGCATTTT.

The chain uses TRBV20-1 and TRBJ1-2; no firm D call. The ends were cut back, 4 bases at V and 4 bases at J, with 7 bases in the middle. The CDR3 runs 11 residues. The germline CDR1 and CDR2 sequences are DFQATT and SNEGSKA (reference sequence). CDR3 in amino acids: CSAKAPYGYTF. CDR3 coding DNA: TGCAGTGCTAAGGCCCCCTATGGCTACACCTTC.